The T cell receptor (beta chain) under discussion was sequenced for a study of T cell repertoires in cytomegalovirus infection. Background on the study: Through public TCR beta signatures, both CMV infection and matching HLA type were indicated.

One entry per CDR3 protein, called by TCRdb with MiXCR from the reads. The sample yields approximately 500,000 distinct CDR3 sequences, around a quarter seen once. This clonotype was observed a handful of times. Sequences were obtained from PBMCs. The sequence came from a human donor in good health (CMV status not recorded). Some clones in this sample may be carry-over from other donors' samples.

The chain's CDR3 is CASSLQLALETQYF. The CDR3 DNA is TGTGCCAGCAGCTTACAACTAGCGTTAGAGACCCAGTACTTC. The V gene is TRBV7-2, the J gene TRBJ2-5; TRBD2 aligns across 7 bases. This CDR3 spans 14 amino acids. V lost 2 bases, J lost 4 bases, and 4 bases stayed unmatched. Per germline, CDR1 SGHTA and CDR2 FQGNSA. Together with reference TRBV7-2 and TRBJ2-5, the CDR3 gives the full variable domain: GAGVSQSPSNKVTEKGKDVELRCDPISGHTALYWYRQSLGQGLEFLIYFQGNSAPDKSGLPSDRFSAERTGGSVSTLTIQRTQQEDSAVYLCASSLQLALETQYFGPGTRLLVL.